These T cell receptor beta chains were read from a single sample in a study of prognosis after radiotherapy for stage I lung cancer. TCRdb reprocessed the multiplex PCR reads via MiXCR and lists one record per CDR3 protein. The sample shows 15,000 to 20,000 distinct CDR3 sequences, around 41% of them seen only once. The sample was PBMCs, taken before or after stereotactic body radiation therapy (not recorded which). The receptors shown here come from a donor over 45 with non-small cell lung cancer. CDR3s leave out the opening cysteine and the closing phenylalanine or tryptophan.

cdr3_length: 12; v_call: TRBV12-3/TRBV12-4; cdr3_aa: ASRRLATTVELF
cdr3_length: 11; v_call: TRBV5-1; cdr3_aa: ASTSDPNSPLH
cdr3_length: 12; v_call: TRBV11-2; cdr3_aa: ASSGGSSSYEQY
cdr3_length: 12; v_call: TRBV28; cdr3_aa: ASSPLVDTYEQY
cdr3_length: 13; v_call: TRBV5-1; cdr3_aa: ASSFGTDSNQPQH
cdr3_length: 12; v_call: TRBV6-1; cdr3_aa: ASSTSGANYGYT
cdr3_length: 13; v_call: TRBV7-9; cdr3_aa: ASSLSSGIPDTQY
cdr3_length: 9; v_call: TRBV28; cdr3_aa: ASRGKPEAF
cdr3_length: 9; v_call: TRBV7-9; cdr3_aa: ASSQGREQY
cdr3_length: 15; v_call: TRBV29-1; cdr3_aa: SVAGGQGAVNNTEAF
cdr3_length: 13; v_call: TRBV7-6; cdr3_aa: ASSLLGGVGDEQY
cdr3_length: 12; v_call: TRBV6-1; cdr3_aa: ASSEPATSSPLH
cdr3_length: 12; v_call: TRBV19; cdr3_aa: ASRPRGWQTEAF
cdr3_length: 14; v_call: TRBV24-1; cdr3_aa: ATNEEDAGGPDTQY
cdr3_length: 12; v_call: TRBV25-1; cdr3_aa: ASPGLVLSYEQY
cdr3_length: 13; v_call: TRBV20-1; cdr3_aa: SARGTQRGSDTQY
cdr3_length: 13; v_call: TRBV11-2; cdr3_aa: ASSLDLYHHYERY
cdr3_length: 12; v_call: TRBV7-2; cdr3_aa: ASSLGVAGNEQY
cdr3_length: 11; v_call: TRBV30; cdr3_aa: ASETPMVHEQY
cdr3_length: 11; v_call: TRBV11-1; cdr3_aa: ASSLIRGGAQH
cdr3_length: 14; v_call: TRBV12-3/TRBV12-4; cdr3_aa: ASNNIAGATTNEQF
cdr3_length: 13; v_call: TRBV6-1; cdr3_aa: ASSEALAGNQPQH
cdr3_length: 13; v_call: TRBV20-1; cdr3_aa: SATPRRPNTGELF
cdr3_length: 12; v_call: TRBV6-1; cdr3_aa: ASSPVSGNQPQH
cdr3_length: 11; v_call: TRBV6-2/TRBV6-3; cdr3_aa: ASSPRDSETQY
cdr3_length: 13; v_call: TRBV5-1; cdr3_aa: ASTKAPRTGAEQY
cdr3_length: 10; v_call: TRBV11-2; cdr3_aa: ASSLALNGYT
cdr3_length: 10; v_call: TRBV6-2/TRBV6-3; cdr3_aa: ASSAGTGELF
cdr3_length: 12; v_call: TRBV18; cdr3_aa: ASSPPIHTDTQY
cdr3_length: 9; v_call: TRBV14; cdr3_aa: ASSHGSEAF
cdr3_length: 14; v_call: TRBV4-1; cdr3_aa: ASSLRQGQDNSPLH
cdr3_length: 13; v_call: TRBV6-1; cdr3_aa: ATESRDLFADTQY
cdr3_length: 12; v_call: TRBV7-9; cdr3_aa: ASSLLDYYYGYT
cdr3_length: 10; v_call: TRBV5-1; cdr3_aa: ASSELKGEAF
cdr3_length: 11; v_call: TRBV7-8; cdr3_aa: ASSPRTTYEQY
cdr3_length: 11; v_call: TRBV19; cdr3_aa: ASSGTGADTQY
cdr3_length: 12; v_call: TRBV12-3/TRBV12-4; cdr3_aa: AIIGTGLIDTQY
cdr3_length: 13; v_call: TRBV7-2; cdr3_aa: ASSLVHPLNTEAF
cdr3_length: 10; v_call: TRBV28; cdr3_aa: ASTKQGWWQY
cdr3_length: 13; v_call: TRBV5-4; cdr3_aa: ASSITRGTYNEQF
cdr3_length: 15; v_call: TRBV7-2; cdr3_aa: ASSPGGGRVSYNEQF
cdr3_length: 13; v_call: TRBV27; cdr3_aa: ASSSTGAYNQPQH
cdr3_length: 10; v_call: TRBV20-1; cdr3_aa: SAIQGLGEQY
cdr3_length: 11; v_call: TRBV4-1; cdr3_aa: ASSQAGLGPLH
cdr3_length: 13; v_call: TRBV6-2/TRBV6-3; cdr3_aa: ASRTIGTGSHEQY
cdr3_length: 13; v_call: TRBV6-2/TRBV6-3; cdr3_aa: ASSSTGGAGETQY
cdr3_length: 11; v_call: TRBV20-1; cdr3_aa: SARLAGSNEQF